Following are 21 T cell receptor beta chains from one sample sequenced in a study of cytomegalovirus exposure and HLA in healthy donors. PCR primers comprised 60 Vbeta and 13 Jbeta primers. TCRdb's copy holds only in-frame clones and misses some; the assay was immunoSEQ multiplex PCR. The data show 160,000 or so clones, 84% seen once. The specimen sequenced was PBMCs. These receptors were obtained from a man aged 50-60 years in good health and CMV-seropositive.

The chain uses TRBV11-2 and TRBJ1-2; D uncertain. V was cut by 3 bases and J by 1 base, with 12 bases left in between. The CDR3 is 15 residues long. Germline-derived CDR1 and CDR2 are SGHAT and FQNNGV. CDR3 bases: TGTGCCAGCAGCTTCGGGGTGGGATATAACTATGGCTACACCTTC. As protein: CASSFGVGYNYGYTF.

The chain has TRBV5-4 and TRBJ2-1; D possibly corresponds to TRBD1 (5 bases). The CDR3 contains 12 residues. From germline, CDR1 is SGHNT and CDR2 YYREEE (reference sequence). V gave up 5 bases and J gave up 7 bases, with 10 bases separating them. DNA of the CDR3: TGTGCCAGCAGTTCCAGGGATAATGAGCAGTTCTTC. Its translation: CASSSRDNEQFF.

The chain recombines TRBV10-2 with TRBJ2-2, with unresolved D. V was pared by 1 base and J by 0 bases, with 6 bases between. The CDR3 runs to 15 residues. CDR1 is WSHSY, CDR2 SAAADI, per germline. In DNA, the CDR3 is TGCGCCAGCAGTGAGTACAGCTCGAACACCGGGGAGCTGTTTTTT. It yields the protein CASSEYSSNTGELFF.

For the CDR3, the DNA is TGTGCCAGCAGTGAAGATGCAGGGTTGAATTCACCCCTCCACTTT. Its translation: CASSEDAGLNSPLHF. V is TRBV6-1 and J is TRBJ1-6; D is perhaps TRBD1 (5 bases). The CDR3 spans 15 residues. In germline, CDR1 is MNHNS, CDR2 SASEGT. Trimming cost V 1 base and J 7 bases, with 11 bases left between them.

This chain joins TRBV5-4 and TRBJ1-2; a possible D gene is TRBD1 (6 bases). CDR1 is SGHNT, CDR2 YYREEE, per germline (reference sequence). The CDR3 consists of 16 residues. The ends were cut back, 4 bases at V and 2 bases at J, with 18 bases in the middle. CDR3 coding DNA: TGTGCCAGCAGCCCCGGCGGGCAGGGGCCAAACTATGGCTACACCTTC. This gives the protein CASSPGGQGPNYGYTF.

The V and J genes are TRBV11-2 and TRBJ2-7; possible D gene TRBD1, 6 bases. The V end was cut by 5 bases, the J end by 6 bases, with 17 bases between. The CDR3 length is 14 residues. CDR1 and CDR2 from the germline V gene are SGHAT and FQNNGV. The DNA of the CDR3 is TGTGCCAGCAGCCACCAACAGGGTCGGTCCGAGCAGTACGTC. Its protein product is CASSHQQGRSEQYV.

The CDR3 nucleotides are TGTGCCAGTAGTTTAACACAGGGCTACGAGCAGTACTTC. Translation: CASSLTQGYEQYF. The chain joins TRBV19 to TRBJ2-7; possible D gene TRBD1, 6 bases. Germline V lookup: CDR1 LNHDA, CDR2 SQIVND (reference sequence). The ends were cut back, 5 bases at V and 3 bases at J, with 11 bases in the middle. The CDR3 totals 13 residues.

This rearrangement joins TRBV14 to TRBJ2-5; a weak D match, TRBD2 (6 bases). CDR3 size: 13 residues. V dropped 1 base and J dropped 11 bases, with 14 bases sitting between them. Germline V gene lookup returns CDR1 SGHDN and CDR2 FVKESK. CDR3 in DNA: TGTGCCAGCAGCCAAGTTAGCCGACGGGAGCAGTACTTC. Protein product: CASSQVSRREQYF.

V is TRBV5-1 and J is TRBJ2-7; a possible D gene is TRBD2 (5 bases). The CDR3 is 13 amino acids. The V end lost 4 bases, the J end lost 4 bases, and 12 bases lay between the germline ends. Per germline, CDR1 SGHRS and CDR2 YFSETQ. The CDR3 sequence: CASSPDGLYEQYV. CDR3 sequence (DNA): TGCGCCAGCAGCCCGGACGGACTTTACGAGCAGTACGTC.

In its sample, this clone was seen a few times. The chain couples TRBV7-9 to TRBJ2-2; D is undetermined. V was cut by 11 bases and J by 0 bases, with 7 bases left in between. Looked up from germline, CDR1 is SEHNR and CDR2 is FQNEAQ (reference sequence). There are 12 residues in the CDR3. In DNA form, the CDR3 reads TGTGCCCCCTCGGCGAACACCGGGGAGCTGTTTTTT. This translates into CAPSANTGELFF. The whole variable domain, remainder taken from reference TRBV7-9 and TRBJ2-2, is DTGVSQNPRHKITKRGQNVTFRCDPISEHNRLYWYRQTLGQGPEFLTYFQNEAQLEKSRLLSDRFSAERPKGSFSTLEIQRTEQGDSAMYLCAPSANTGELFFGEGSRLTVL.

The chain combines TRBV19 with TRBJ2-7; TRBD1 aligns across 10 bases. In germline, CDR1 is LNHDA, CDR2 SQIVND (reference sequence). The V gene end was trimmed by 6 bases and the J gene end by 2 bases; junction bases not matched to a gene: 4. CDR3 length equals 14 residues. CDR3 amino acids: CASRADRGPYEQYF. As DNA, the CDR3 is TGTGCCAGTAGGGCCGACAGGGGGCCCTACGAGCAGTACTTC.

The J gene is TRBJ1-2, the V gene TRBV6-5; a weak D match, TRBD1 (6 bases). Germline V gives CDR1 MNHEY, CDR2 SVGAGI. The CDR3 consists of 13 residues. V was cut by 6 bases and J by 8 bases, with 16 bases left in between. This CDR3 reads CASSHPGGEGYTF. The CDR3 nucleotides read TGTGCCAGCAGCCACCCTGGGGGCGAGGGCTACACCTTC.

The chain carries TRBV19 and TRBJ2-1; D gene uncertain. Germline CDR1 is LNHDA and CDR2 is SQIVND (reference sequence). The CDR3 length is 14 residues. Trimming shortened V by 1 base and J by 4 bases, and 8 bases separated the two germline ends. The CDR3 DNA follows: TGTGCCAGTAGTATAGTTGGCCCTTACAATGAGCAGTTCTTC. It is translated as CASSIVGPYNEQFF.

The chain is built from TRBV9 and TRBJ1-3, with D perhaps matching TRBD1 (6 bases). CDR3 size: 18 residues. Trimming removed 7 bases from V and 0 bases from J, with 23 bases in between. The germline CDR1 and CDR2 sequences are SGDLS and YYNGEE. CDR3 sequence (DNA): TGTGCCAGCGGCGATCAACCCGGGGGGCGCAGCTCTGGAAACACCATATATTTT. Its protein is CASGDQPGGRSSGNTIYF.

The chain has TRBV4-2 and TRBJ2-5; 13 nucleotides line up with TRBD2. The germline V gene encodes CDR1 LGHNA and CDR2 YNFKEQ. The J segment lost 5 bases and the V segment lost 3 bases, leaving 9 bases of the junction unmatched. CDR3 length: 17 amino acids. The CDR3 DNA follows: TGTGCCAGCAGCCACGGGACTAGCGGGATGGGGGGCGAGACCCAGTACTTC. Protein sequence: CASSHGTSGMGGETQYF.

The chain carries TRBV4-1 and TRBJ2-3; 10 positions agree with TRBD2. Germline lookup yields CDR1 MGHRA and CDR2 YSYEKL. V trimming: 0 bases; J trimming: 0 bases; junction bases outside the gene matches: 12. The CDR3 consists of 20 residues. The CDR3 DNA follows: TGCGCCAGCAGCCAAGATTTCCTAGCGGGAGCGAAAGCGAGCACAGATACGCAGTATTTT. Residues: CASSQDFLAGAKASTDTQYF.

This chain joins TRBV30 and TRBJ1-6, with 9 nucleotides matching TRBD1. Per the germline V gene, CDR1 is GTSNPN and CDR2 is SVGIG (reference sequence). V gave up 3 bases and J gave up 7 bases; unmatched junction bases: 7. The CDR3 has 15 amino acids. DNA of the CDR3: TGTGCCTGGAGGAGGACAGGGGTCAAGAATTCACCCCTCCACTTT. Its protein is CAWRRTGVKNSPLHF.

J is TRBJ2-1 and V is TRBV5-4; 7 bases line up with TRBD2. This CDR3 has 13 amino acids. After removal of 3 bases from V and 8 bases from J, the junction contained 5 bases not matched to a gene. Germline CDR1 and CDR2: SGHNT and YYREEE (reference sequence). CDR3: CASSSTGGDEQFF. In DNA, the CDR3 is TGTGCCAGCAGCTCGACGGGGGGAGATGAGCAGTTCTTC.

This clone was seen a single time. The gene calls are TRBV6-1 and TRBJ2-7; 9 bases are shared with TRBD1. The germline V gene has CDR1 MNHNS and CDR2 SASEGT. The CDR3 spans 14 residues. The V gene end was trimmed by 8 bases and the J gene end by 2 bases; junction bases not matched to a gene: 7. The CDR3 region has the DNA TGTGCCAGCTTGTCGCGACAGGGGGCCTACGAGCAGTACGTC. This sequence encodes CASLSRQGAYEQYV.

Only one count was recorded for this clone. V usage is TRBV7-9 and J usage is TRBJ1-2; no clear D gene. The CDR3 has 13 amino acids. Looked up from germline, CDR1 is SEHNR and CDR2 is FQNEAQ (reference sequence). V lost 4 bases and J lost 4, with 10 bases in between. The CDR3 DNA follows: TGTGCCAGCAGCTCCGGCGGAATCTATGGCTACACCTTC. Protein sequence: CASSSGGIYGYTF.

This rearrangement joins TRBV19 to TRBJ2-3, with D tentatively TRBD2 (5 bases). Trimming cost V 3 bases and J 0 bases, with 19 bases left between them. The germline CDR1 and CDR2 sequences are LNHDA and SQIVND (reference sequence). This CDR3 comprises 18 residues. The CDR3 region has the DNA TGTGCCAGTAGTATCCCAACCGTTGGACTGCTTAGCACAGATACGCAGTATTTT. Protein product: CASSIPTVGLLSTDTQYF. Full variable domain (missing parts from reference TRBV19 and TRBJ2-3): DGGITQSPKYLFRKEGQNVTLSCEQNLNHDAMYWYRQDPGQGLRLIYYSQIVNDFQKGDIAEGYSVSREKKESFPLTVTSAQKNPTAFYLCASSIPTVGLLSTDTQYFGPGTRLTVL.